This record covers a single T cell receptor (beta chain). Germline lookup yields CDR1 MGHRA and CDR2 YSYEKL. Trimming stripped 0 bases from V and 10 bases from J, with 15 bases between. The CDR3 covers 15 residues. The data originate from a study of cytomegalovirus exposure and HLA in healthy donors. TCRdb keeps only in-frame clones here, not all; method: immunoSEQ multiplex PCR. In the table there are about 160,000 clones, roughly nine tenths of which are singletons. The sequence was obtained from a woman younger than 35 in good health and CMV-seropositive. Specimen: PBMCs. The gene calls are TRBV4-1 and TRBJ1-4; no firm D call. The CDR3: CASSQDVGGLGKLFF. The CDR3 DNA sequence: TGCGCCAGCAGCCAAGACGTGGGAGGGCTCGGAAAACTGTTTTTT.